The source of this T cell receptor (beta chain) is a study of early T cells in non-severe SARS-CoV-2 infection. This clonotype showed up just a few times. Germline lookup yields CDR1 SGHVS and CDR2 FQNEAQ. Trimming stripped 5 bases from V and 10 bases from J, with 33 bases between. The CDR3 runs 19 residues. TCRdb reanalysed the 5' RACE reads using MiXCR and keeps one entry per CDR3 protein. The sample yields 60,000 or so distinct CDR3 sequences, under 9% seen once. The source is an adult who was a healthcare worker with PCR-confirmed SARS-CoV-2 infection or an uninfected control (not recorded which). The chain joins TRBV7-8 to TRBJ2-1; D might be TRBD2 (9 bases). The specimen comprised whole blood, sampled at baseline. In nucleotides, the CDR3 is TGTGCCAGCAGCCTCCGACAGGGGTTGGCTAGCGGGGCACGAGGAGAGCAGTTCTTC. Translating it yields CASSLRQGLASGARGEQFF.